A single sample gave rise to the 20 T cell receptor beta chains below, sequenced in a study of CD4 T cells in relation to SARS-CoV-2 and coronaviruses. The unexposed donors gave CD4+ T cells in 2011-2018, prior to COVID-19. Isolation of CD4+ T cells took place after about 9 days in culture. The antigens of these receptors remain unknown. Sequencing used immunoSEQ multiplex PCR; TCRdb keeps in-frame clones, though not all of them. The table has 15,000 to 20,000 clones, 75% to 85% seen once; the top ten hold over 8.5%. What was sequenced was CD4+ T cells from PBMCs, cultured in vitro. Receptor source: a human donor in good health.

V usage is TRBV25-1 and J usage is TRBJ2-7; TRBD1 might be the D (5 bases). This CDR3 contains 16 residues. The germline V gene encodes CDR1 MGHDK and CDR2 SYGVNS. Trimming removed 2 bases from V and 3 bases from J, with 17 bases in between. CDR3 in amino acids: CASSEAAGKGNYEQYF. CDR3 coding DNA: TGTGCCAGCAGTGAAGCGGCAGGGAAAGGGAACTACGAGCAGTACTTC.

This rearrangement joins TRBV6-7 to TRBJ2-3; TRBD2 might be the D (7 bases). TRBV6-7 is an ORF, and what it does is uncertain. V lost 5 bases, J lost 4 bases, and 28 bases lay in between. The CDR3 is 19 residues long. CDR3 residues: CASSRVTNGDRGGADTQYF. The CDR3 bases are TGTGCCAGCAGTCGCGTAACGAACGGGGACCGAGGGGGGGCAGATACGCAGTATTTT.

The V gene is TRBV11-1, the J gene TRBJ2-1, with 9 bases fitting TRBD2. This CDR3 contains 16 residues. Germline assignment: CDR1 SGHAT and CDR2 FQDESV (reference sequence). Trimming removed 4 bases from V and 12 bases from J; junction bases left unmatched: 16. CDR3 region: CASSSTLAGRRVRQFF. CDR3 DNA sequence: TGTGCCAGCAGCTCCACGCTAGCGGGAAGGAGGGTGAGGCAGTTCTTC. The whole variable domain, filled in from reference TRBV11-1 and TRBJ2-1, reads EAEVAQSPRYKITEKSQAVAFWCDPISGHATLYWYRQILGQGPELLVQFQDESVVDDSQLPKDRFSAERLKGVDSTLKIQPAELGDSAMYLCASSSTLAGRRVRQFFGPGTRLTVL.

The rearrangement uses TRBV7-3 and TRBJ2-2, with 7 bases lining up with TRBD2. This CDR3 is built from 13 residues. Germline assignment: CDR1 SGHTA and CDR2 FQGTGA. J lost 6 bases, V lost 4 bases, and 2 bases had no gene match. CDR3 sequence: CASSWGGSGELFF. As DNA, the CDR3 is TGTGCCAGCAGCTGGGGGGGGTCCGGGGAGCTGTTTTTT.

The chain joins TRBV9 to TRBJ2-1, with a tentative D call TRBD2 (6 bases). The V gene's germline CDR1 is SGDLS and CDR2 YYNGEE. V shed 3 bases and J shed 5 bases, with 12 bases lying between them. The length of the CDR3 is 14 residues. The CDR3 protein is CASSGRTTNNEQFF. The CDR3 DNA reads as TGTGCCAGCAGCGGCCGGACTACGAACAATGAGCAGTTCTTC.

In this sample, this clone turned up a few times. This chain's CDR3 is CASSPYTDTQYF. DNA for the CDR3: TGTGCCAGCTCACCATATACAGATACGCAGTATTTT. The V and J genes are TRBV18 and TRBJ2-3; the D is unclear. Looked up from germline, CDR1 is KGHSH and CDR2 is LQKENI. The CDR3 is 12 residues long. The ends were cut back, 2 bases at V and 3 bases at J, with 3 bases in the middle.

The chain employs TRBV9 and TRBJ2-3, with a tentative D call TRBD2 (7 bases). In germline, CDR1 is SGDLS, CDR2 YYNGEE. The CDR3 length is 15 residues. The V end lost 0 bases, the J end lost 4 bases, and 12 bases lay between the germline ends. The chain's CDR3 is CASSVGGRGPDTQYF. The CDR3 nucleotides are TGTGCCAGCAGCGTAGGGGGGCGGGGGCCAGATACGCAGTATTTT.

The V call is TRBV2, the J call TRBJ1-6; TRBD1 matches at 9 bases. The CDR3 spans 13 residues. Germline CDR1 reads SNHLY; CDR2 reads FYNNEI. The V segment lost 8 bases and the J segment 10 bases; nucleotides outside the gene matches: 6. The CDR3 spells CASRDRAGSPLHF. The CDR3 DNA reads as TGTGCCAGCCGGGACAGGGCTGGGTCACCCCTCCACTTT.

The genes are TRBV11-2 and TRBJ1-3; TRBD1 is a possible D gene (5 bases). Looked up from germline, CDR1 is SGHAT and CDR2 is FQNNGV. Trimming removed 5 bases from V and 0 bases from J, with 14 bases in between. This CDR3 has 16 amino acids. CDR3: CASSTNGGSSGNTIYF. The CDR3, as DNA: TGTGCCAGCAGCACCAACGGGGGGAGCTCTGGAAACACCATATATTTT.

V usage is TRBV19 and J usage is TRBJ2-6, with D tentatively TRBD2 (6 bases). Looked up from germline, CDR1 is LNHDA and CDR2 is SQIVND (reference sequence). The ends were cut back, 3 bases at V and 0 bases at J, with 12 bases in the middle. The CDR3 is made up of 17 amino acids. The CDR3 DNA reads as TGTGCCAGTAGTATTCCGAGGGGAGGCTCTGGGGCCAACGTCCTGACTTTC. It encodes CASSIPRGGSGANVLTF.

V gene TRBV11-2 combines with J gene TRBJ2-3; no clear D. CDR3 length: 13 residues. Germline V CDR1 and CDR2: SGHAT, FQNNGV. Trimming cost V 2 bases and J 2 bases, with 5 bases left between them. Here the CDR3 DNA reads TGTGCCAGCAGCTTAAGACTCACAGATACGCAGTATTTT. Amino acids: CASSLRLTDTQYF. The variable domain in full, completed from reference TRBV11-2 and TRBJ2-3, reads EAGVAQSPRYKIIEKRQSVAFWCNPISGHATLYWYQQILGQGPKLLIQFQNNGVVDDSQLPKDRFSAERLKGVDSTLKIQPAKLEDSAVYLCASSLRLTDTQYFGPGTRLTVL.

V and J are TRBV6-5 and TRBJ2-1; D not certain. Per germline, CDR1 MNHEY and CDR2 SVGAGI. Trimming cost V 6 bases and J 12 bases, with 12 bases left between them. The CDR3 is 11 residues long. CDR3 sequence reads: CASSLQDRQFF. CDR3 nucleotide sequence: TGTGCCAGCAGCCTTCAGGATAGGCAGTTCTTC.

The rearrangement links TRBV7-9 to TRBJ2-1; 9 nucleotides align to TRBD2. The V gene end was trimmed by 5 bases and the J gene end by 5 bases; junction bases not matched to a gene: 7. This CDR3 has 15 residues. Germline CDR1 is SEHNR and CDR2 is FQNEAQ (reference sequence). The CDR3 loop reads CASSPSGRRNNEQFF. For the CDR3, the DNA is TGTGCCAGCAGCCCCAGCGGGAGGCGCAACAATGAGCAGTTCTTC.

In its sample, this clone was seen a few times. J is TRBJ1-1 and V is TRBV7-9; D is uncertain. Germline-derived CDR1 and CDR2 are SEHNR and FQNEAQ (reference sequence). The ends were cut back, 3 bases at V and 8 bases at J, with 10 bases in the middle. The CDR3 consists of 12 residues. The DNA for the CDR3 is TGTGCCAGCAGCTTGTTTTTGACAGAAGCTTTCTTT. Residues: CASSLFLTEAFF.

This clone was seen once. The J gene is TRBJ2-1, the V gene TRBV6-5, with 9 nucleotides matching TRBD1. The CDR3 sequence is 13 residues long. J lost 5 bases, V lost 10 bases, and 6 bases had no gene match. Germline values: CDR1 MNHEY, CDR2 SVGAGI. The chain's CDR3 is CATTGQGNNEQFF. The CDR3 nucleotides read TGTGCCACCACCGGACAGGGGAACAATGAGCAGTTCTTC.

The J gene is TRBJ2-1, the V gene TRBV6-4; TRBD2 aligns across 8 bases. V dropped 4 bases and J dropped 12; count of bases not matched to a gene: 5. There are 12 residues in the CDR3. Germline V gives CDR1 MRHNA, CDR2 SNTAGT. The CDR3: CASSGTGGLQFF. CDR3 nucleotides: TGTGCCAGCAGTGGCACGGGAGGGCTGCAGTTCTTC.

The chain joins TRBV11-2 to TRBJ2-5; maybe TRBD1 (5 bases). CDR3 length equals 14 residues. V lost 7 bases, J lost 2 bases, and 14 bases lay in between. Per germline, CDR1 SGHAT and CDR2 FQNNGV. The CDR3 loop reads CASKTGHSQETQYF. The DNA of the CDR3 is TGTGCCAGCAAAACAGGACACTCTCAAGAGACCCAGTACTTC.

The gene calls are TRBV11-2 and TRBJ2-2; TRBD1 aligns across 7 bases. V lost 5 bases to trimming and J lost 5 bases; unmatched junction nucleotides: 11. The CDR3 sequence is 16 residues long. Germline CDR1 reads SGHAT; CDR2 reads FQNNGV. The CDR3 coding sequence is TGTGCCAGCAGCCGGTCCGGGACAGAGAGGACCGGGGAGCTGTTTTTT. Its protein product is CASSRSGTERTGELFF.

The V and J genes are TRBV2 and TRBJ1-2; 10 positions match TRBD1. J lost 8 bases, V lost 6 bases, and 12 bases had no gene match. Germline values: CDR1 SNHLY, CDR2 FYNNEI. The length of the CDR3 is 15 residues. CDR3: CASSREEGQGNGYTF. The CDR3 bases are TGTGCCAGCAGCCGAGAGGAGGGACAGGGGAACGGCTACACCTTC.

The chain has TRBV5-1 and TRBJ2-2; possibly TRBD2 for D (5 bases). Germline V gives CDR1 SGHRS, CDR2 YFSETQ. The CDR3 is 16 residues long. The germline V and J ends were trimmed by 4 bases and 4 bases, with 17 bases remaining between them. CDR3 amino acids: CASSLGRVAPTGELFF. CDR3 in DNA: TGCGCCAGCAGCCTTGGGCGGGTAGCGCCCACCGGGGAGCTGTTTTTT. Supplemented by reference TRBV5-1 and TRBJ2-2, the full variable domain reads KAGVTQTPRYLIKTRGQQVTLSCSPISGHRSVSWYQQTPGQGLQFLFEYFSETQRNKGNFPGRFSGRQFSNSRSEMNVSTLELGDSALYLCASSLGRVAPTGELFFGEGSRLTVL.